Each of the 3 T cell receptor beta chains below was sequenced from the same sample in a study of shared clonotypes between healthy human individuals. The table came from immunoSEQ multiplex PCR; TCRdb's copy has only in-frame clones and leaves some out. The data show some 2,000,000 clones, with around 95% seen just once and under 0.15% held by the top ten. Sequencing was carried out using naive CD4+ T cells sorted from blood. The subset: CD45RA+ positively selected. The receptors shown here come from a man between 18 and 29 years old in good health.

V and J are TRBV29-1 and TRBJ2-3; D unclear. The germline V and J ends were trimmed by 8 bases and 6 bases, with 21 bases remaining between them. The CDR3 runs 14 residues. From germline, CDR1 is SQVTM and CDR2 ANQGSEA. The CDR3 loop reads CSSKLGLGTDTQYF. The DNA of the CDR3 is TGCAGCTCTAAGTTAGGTCTGGGAACCGATACGCAGTATTTT.

This clone was found once. The rearrangement links TRBV30 to TRBJ2-2; TRBD2 aligns across 7 bases. CDR3 length: 17 amino acids. The germline CDR1 and CDR2 sequences are GTSNPN and SVGIG (reference sequence). The trim removed 7 bases at V and 0 bases at J, leaving 14 bases unmatched. Here the CDR3 DNA reads TGTGCCTTCGCGGGGGACGTAATCAACCCGAACACCGGGGAGCTGTTTTTT. Its translation is CAFAGDVINPNTGELFF.

The chain joins TRBV5-1 to TRBJ2-1; 7 bases match TRBD1. This CDR3 comprises 18 residues. Germline V gene data show CDR1 as SGHRS and CDR2 as YFSETQ. J was trimmed by 0 bases and V by 4 bases; bases with no gene match: 13. In DNA, the CDR3 is TGCGCCAGCAGCCTATACCCGACAGGGTGGAACTCCTACAATGAGCAGTTCTTC. Its protein product is CASSLYPTGWNSYNEQFF.